These 25 T cell receptor beta chains were all obtained from the same sample, sequenced in a study of memory CD4+ T cells and cytomegalovirus serostatus. The sort gate was single viable CD3+CD4+CD8-CD45RO+ cells for memory CD4+ T cells. The data were produced by immunoSEQ multiplex PCR, yet TCRdb's version contains in-frame clones alone and is incomplete. The table has about 50,000 clones, 70% to 85% seen once. Sequencing was done on a sample of memory CD4+ T cells from blood. These TCRs come from an adult in good health and CMV-seronegative.

The sample holds one count of this clone. This chain uses TRBV6-5 with TRBJ2-3; D is unclear. The CDR3 totals 16 residues. CDR1 and CDR2 from the germline V gene are MNHEY and SVGAGI. V lost 4 bases and J lost 4, with 18 bases in between. CDR3 DNA: TGTGCCAGCAGTTGGTTAGCAGGTAGTAGGGCAGATACGCAGTATTTT. Translated: CASSWLAGSRADTQYF.

The chain employs TRBV5-1 and TRBJ2-3, with D perhaps TRBD1 (7 bases). Between the trimmed V and J ends, which lost 4 bases and 6 bases, there was a span of 15 bases. The germline V gene has CDR1 SGHRS and CDR2 YFSETQ. This CDR3 region has 14 residues. CDR3 DNA: TGCGCCAGCAGCCCCGATTCAGGGGGGGATACGCAGTATTTT. Protein product: CASSPDSGGDTQYF.

The chain joins TRBV5-6 to TRBJ1-2; D possibly corresponds to TRBD1 (6 bases). Between the trimmed V and J ends, which lost 0 bases and 3 bases, there was a span of 9 bases. CDR3 length equals 14 residues. Germline V CDR1 and CDR2: SGHDT, YYEEEE. As DNA, the CDR3 is TGTGCCAGCAGCTTGGCCCCAGGGGACTATGGCTACACCTTC. Translating gives CASSLAPGDYGYTF.

CDR3 sequence (DNA): TGTGCCAGCAGCCCTGGTTGGGGCTACACCTTC. Translating it yields CASSPGWGYTF. This rearrangement joins TRBV6-5 to TRBJ1-2, with no clear D. Trimming removed 6 bases from V and 8 bases from J, with 10 bases in between. Germline lookup yields CDR1 MNHEY and CDR2 SVGAGI. The CDR3 sequence is 11 residues long.

The rearrangement joins TRBV5-4 to TRBJ1-6, with D possibly matching TRBD1 (5 bases). Trimming cost V 4 bases and J 2 bases, with 10 bases left between them. The CDR3 consists of 15 residues. From germline, CDR1 is SGHNT and CDR2 YYREEE (reference sequence). The CDR3 region is CASSLGVPYNSPLHF. In DNA, the CDR3 is TGTGCCAGCAGCCTAGGGGTCCCCTATAATTCACCCCTCCACTTT.

The chain carries TRBV29-1 and TRBJ2-1, with 12 bases lining up with TRBD2. This CDR3 has 13 residues. The germline V gene has CDR1 SQVTM and CDR2 ANQGSEA. With 8 bases clipped from V and 8 bases from J, the junction kept 7 bases outside the gene matches. The chain's CDR3 is CSTETSGGDEQFF. CDR3 nucleotide sequence: TGCAGCACCGAGACTAGCGGGGGAGATGAGCAGTTCTTC.

V gene TRBV6-1 combines with J gene TRBJ2-7; D ambiguous. This CDR3 is 15 amino acids long. Germline V lookup: CDR1 MNHNS, CDR2 SASEGT. Trimming stripped 6 bases from V and 7 bases from J, with 22 bases between. The CDR3 protein is CASRAAGAWAGEQYF. Written as DNA, the CDR3 is TGTGCCAGCAGGGCCGCAGGCGCCTGGGCTGGAGAGCAGTACTTC.

The chain recombines TRBV5-4 with TRBJ1-2; 7 bases match TRBD1. The CDR3 covers 14 residues. Germline CDR1 is SGHNT and CDR2 is YYREEE (reference sequence). V lost 4 bases, J lost 6 bases, and 9 bases stayed unmatched. DNA of the CDR3: TGTGCCAGCAGCAGGGCAGGGGGTTTCGATGGCTACACCTTC. Translating gives CASSRAGGFDGYTF.

This clone was observed a single time. The chain uses TRBV19 and TRBJ1-2; maybe TRBD1 (6 bases). This CDR3 spans 12 amino acids. Germline assignment: CDR1 LNHDA and CDR2 SQIVND (reference sequence). Here the CDR3 reads CEYRVPRNGYTF. The CDR3 DNA sequence: TGTGAATACAGGGTGCCCAGGAATGGCTACACCTTC.

The rearrangement uses TRBV19 and TRBJ2-7; no firm D call. The CDR3 consists of 14 residues. V was trimmed by 4 bases and J by 1 base, leaving 11 bases between them. Germline V lookup: CDR1 LNHDA, CDR2 SQIVND (reference sequence). The CDR3 region has the DNA TGTGCCAGTAGTAATACAATACAGTCCTACGAGCAGTACTTC. It translates to CASSNTIQSYEQYF. Full variable domain (remainder filled in from reference TRBV19 and TRBJ2-7): DGGITQSPKYLFRKEGQNVTLSCEQNLNHDAMYWYRQDPGQGLRLIYYSQIVNDFQKGDIAEGYSVSREKKESFPLTVTSAQKNPTAFYLCASSNTIQSYEQYFGPGTRLTVT.

The CDR3 DNA is TGTGCCATCAGTGAGGGACTAGCGGGGGCAACCTACGAGCAGTACTTC. As protein: CAISEGLAGATYEQYF. This chain links TRBV10-3 with TRBJ2-7, with 13 bases that match TRBD2. The V and J ends lost 2 bases and 2 bases, in that order; junction bases with no gene match: 3. Germline V lookup: CDR1 ENHRY, CDR2 SYGVKD. CDR3 length: 16 residues.

The rearrangement links TRBV5-1 to TRBJ2-3; 12 bases fit TRBD2. The CDR3 totals 17 residues. V dropped 5 bases and J dropped 2; count of bases not matched to a gene: 9. Germline V gives CDR1 SGHRS, CDR2 YFSETQ. The CDR3 reads CASRLRTSGGITDTQYF. CDR3 DNA: TGCGCCAGCAGGTTGAGAACTAGCGGGGGGATCACAGATACGCAGTATTTT.

This rearrangement joins TRBV5-6 to TRBJ1-2; D perhaps matches TRBD1 (5 bases). Germline lookup yields CDR1 SGHDT and CDR2 YYEEEE. The CDR3 contains 12 residues. V was pared by 5 bases and J by 5 bases, with 10 bases between. The CDR3 nucleotides are TGTGCCAGCAGGTCTTCAGGGTATGGCTACACCTTC. Its translation is CASRSSGYGYTF.

V gene TRBV23-1 combines with J gene TRBJ2-1, with no clear D. TRBV23-1 is annotated as an ORF whose role is uncertain. This CDR3 comprises 14 residues. V lost 1 base to trimming and J lost 7 bases, with 11 bases between them. The CDR3 spells CASSQFIRVNEQFF. The CDR3, as DNA: TGCGCCAGCAGTCAATTCATACGGGTAAATGAGCAGTTCTTC.

The V and J genes are TRBV9 and TRBJ2-7, with a tentative D call TRBD2 (5 bases). The CDR3 is made up of 15 amino acids. Trimming stripped 0 bases from V and 0 bases from J, with 10 bases between. Per germline, CDR1 SGDLS and CDR2 YYNGEE. The CDR3 coding sequence is TGTGCCAGCAGCGTAGGGACTCTGAGCTCCTACGAGCAGTACTTC. Protein sequence: CASSVGTLSSYEQYF. Using reference TRBV9 and TRBJ2-7 for the parts outside the CDR3, the full variable domain is DSGVTQTPKHLITATGQRVTLRCSPRSGDLSVYWYQQSLDQGLQFLIQYYNGEERAKGNILERFSAQQFPDLHSELNLSSLELGDSALYFCASSVGTLSSYEQYFGPGTRLTVT.

The chain couples TRBV4-3 to TRBJ1-2; weak D call: TRBD1 (5 bases). V was trimmed by 1 base and J by 0 bases, leaving 12 bases between them. Germline CDR1 and CDR2: LGHNA and YSLEER. This CDR3 is built from 16 residues. CDR3 in DNA: TGCGCCAGCAGCCAAGTTGGGCAGGGAGCTAACTATGGCTACACCTTC. Its protein is CASSQVGQGANYGYTF.

By its share, this clone is medium-sized. The chain has TRBV27 and TRBJ2-7; D remains unclear. Germline CDR1 MNHEY, CDR2 SMNVEV (reference sequence). V was shortened by 2 bases and J by 2 bases, with 16 bases between the two germline ends. The CDR3 loop spans 16 amino acids. CDR3 nucleotides: TGTGCCAGCAGTTTAGGGCAGCCACCTTTAACCTACGAGCAGTACTTC. Amino acid sequence: CASSLGQPPLTYEQYF.

CDR3 sequence reads: CASSEQDRASYEQYF. DNA for the CDR3: TGTGCCAGCAGTGAACAAGACAGGGCATCCTACGAGCAGTACTTC. The chain combines TRBV2 with TRBJ2-7; 7 positions agree with TRBD1. The germline V gene has CDR1 SNHLY and CDR2 FYNNEI. With V trimmed by 2 bases and J by 1 base, 5 bases remained unmatched. The CDR3 covers 15 residues.

This chain joins TRBV6-6 and TRBJ2-5; D uncertain. V gave up 8 bases and J gave up 1 base, with 5 bases separating them. Germline assignment: CDR1 MNHNY and CDR2 SVGAGI (reference sequence). The CDR3 loop spans 11 amino acids. CDR3 protein: CASVGQETQYF. In nucleotides, the CDR3 is TGTGCCAGCGTGGGCCAAGAGACCCAGTACTTC.

The chain carries TRBV10-3 and TRBJ1-1; 10 nucleotides agree with TRBD1. The CDR3 has 15 residues. Germline V gene data show CDR1 as ENHRY and CDR2 as SYGVKD. Trimming took 5 bases from V and 2 from J; bases not matched to a gene: 5. The CDR3 loop reads CAISSRDRGNTEAFF. CDR3 sequence (DNA): TGTGCCATCAGTAGTCGGGACAGGGGAAACACTGAAGCTTTCTTT.

The V call is TRBV7-2, the J call TRBJ1-1; D is possibly TRBD1 (6 bases). With 4 bases removed from V and 2 bases from J, the gap between germline ends came to 8 bases. The V gene's germline CDR1 is SGHTA and CDR2 FQGNSA. The CDR3 is 13 amino acids. The CDR3 region is CASSSQGNTEAFF. CDR3 coding DNA: TGTGCCAGCAGCTCACAGGGTAACACTGAAGCTTTCTTT.

The V call is TRBV7-3, the J call TRBJ2-3; TRBD2 aligns across 8 bases. The CDR3 totals 16 residues. Germline CDR1 is SGHTA and CDR2 is FQGTGA. J was trimmed by 6 bases and V by 5 bases; bases with no gene match: 13. CDR3 nucleotides: TGTGCCAGCAGCCGCGCTTTAGGACTAGCTGGGGATACGCAGTATTTT. This sequence encodes CASSRALGLAGDTQYF.

The chain uses TRBV7-7 and TRBJ2-5, with D perhaps TRBD2 (5 bases). Trimming pared 1 base from V and 1 base from J, leaving 7 bases between. Germline values: CDR1 SSHAT, CDR2 FNYEAQ (reference sequence). This CDR3 has 14 residues. The CDR3 sequence is CASSLGRGQETQYF. As DNA, the CDR3 is TGTGCCAGCAGCTTAGGACGGGGCCAAGAGACCCAGTACTTC.

J is TRBJ2-7 and V is TRBV14, with TRBD1 matching over 8 bases. The germline V gene encodes CDR1 SGHDN and CDR2 FVKESK. The V gene end was trimmed by 3 bases and the J gene end by 5 bases; junction bases not matched to a gene: 3. This CDR3 spans 13 amino acids. CDR3 residues: CASSHRTGNEQYF. Written as DNA, the CDR3 is TGTGCCAGCAGCCATAGGACAGGGAACGAGCAGTACTTC.

This clone was counted only a few times. The chain joins TRBV6-5 to TRBJ1-5; D gene ambiguous. This CDR3 has 14 residues. V lost 0 bases and J 0 bases, leaving 3 bases between the germline ends. Germline V lookup: CDR1 MNHEY, CDR2 SVGAGI. CDR3 loop: CASSYSYSNQPQHF. The CDR3 DNA is TGTGCCAGCAGTTACTCATATAGCAATCAGCCCCAGCATTTT.